The 3 T cell receptor beta chains below were found in one sample sequenced in a study of cytomegalovirus exposure and HLA in healthy donors. Clones were read by immunoSEQ multiplex PCR, and TCRdb kept only the in-frame ones, dropping some. The table records fewer than 200,000 clones, 85% to 90% of them present only once. The material sequenced was PBMCs. These receptors were collected from a woman in her late teens or twenties in good health and CMV-seropositive.

The V gene is TRBV4-1, the J gene TRBJ2-7; D might be TRBD1 (6 bases). The germline V gene encodes CDR1 MGHRA and CDR2 YSYEKL. Trimming stripped 6 bases from V and 4 bases from J, with 13 bases between. The CDR3 has 13 residues. CDR3 DNA sequence: TGCGCCAGCAGTCTAGACAGGAGTTACGAGCAGTACTTC. Amino acids: CASSLDRSYEQYF.

As to this clone: This same CDR3 is encoded by further DNA sequences in the sample. V is TRBV19 and J is TRBJ2-3; 7 bases line up with TRBD2. CDR1 and CDR2 from the germline V gene are LNHDA and SQIVND (reference sequence). Trimming cost V 4 bases and J 2 bases; bases outside gene matches: 6. The CDR3 totals 15 residues. Here the CDR3 reads CASSSLAGDTDTQYF. CDR3 coding DNA: TGTGCCAGTAGTAGTCTGGCGGGAGACACAGATACGCAGTATTTT.

The V and J genes are TRBV4-1 and TRBJ2-3, with D possibly being TRBD1 (6 bases). The CDR3 is 15 residues long. The V gene's germline CDR1 is MGHRA and CDR2 YSYEKL. The V gene lost 5 bases and the J gene lost 2 bases, with 14 bases spanning the gap. The CDR3 DNA sequence: TGCGCCAGCAGCTTCGGAGCAGGGGACACAGATACGCAGTATTTT. Translated, it gives CASSFGAGDTDTQYF.